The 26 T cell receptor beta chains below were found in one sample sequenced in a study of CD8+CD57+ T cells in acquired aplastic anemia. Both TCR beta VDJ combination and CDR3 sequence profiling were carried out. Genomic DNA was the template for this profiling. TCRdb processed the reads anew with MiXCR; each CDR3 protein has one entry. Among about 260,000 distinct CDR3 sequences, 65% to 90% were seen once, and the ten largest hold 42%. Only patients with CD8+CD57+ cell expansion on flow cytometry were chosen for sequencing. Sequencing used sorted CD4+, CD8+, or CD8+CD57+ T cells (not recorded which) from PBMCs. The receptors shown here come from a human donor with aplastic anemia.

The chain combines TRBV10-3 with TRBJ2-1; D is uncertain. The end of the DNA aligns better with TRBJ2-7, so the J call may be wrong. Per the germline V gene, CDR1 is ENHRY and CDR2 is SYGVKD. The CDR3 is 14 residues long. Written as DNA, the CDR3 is TGTGCCATCAGTGAGTCTTCAGGATTGTACGAGCAGTACTTC. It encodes CAISESSGLYEQYF.

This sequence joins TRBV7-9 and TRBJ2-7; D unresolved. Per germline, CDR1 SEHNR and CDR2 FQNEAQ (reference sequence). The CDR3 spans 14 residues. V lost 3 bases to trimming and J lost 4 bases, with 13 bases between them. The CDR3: CASSFRRRAYEQYF. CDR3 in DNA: TGTGCCAGCAGCTTTCGGAGAAGAGCGTACGAGCAGTACTTC.

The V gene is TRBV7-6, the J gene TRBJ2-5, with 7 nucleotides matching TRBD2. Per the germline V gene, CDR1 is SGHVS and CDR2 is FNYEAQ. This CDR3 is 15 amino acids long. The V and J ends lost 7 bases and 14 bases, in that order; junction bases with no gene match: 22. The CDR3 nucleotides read TGTGCCAGCACCCTAGGGAGGGCCCCCGCTGGGGCCAACTACTTC. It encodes CASTLGRAPAGANYF.

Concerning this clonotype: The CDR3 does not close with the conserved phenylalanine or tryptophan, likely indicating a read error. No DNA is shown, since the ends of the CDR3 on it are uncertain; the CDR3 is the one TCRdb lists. The CDR3: CASGGAGYIQYFDA. The rearrangement links TRBV9 to TRBJ2-7. The CDR3 numbers 14 amino acids, ends counted. Germline V gives CDR1 SGDLS, CDR2 YYNGEE.

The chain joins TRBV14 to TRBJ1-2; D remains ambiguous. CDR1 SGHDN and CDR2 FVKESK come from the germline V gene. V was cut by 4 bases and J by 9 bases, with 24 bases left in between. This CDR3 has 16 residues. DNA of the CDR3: TGTGCCAGCAGCCTCTACAATGCCGGGGAGCTGTTTTGCTACACCTTC. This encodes CASSLYNAGELFCYTF.

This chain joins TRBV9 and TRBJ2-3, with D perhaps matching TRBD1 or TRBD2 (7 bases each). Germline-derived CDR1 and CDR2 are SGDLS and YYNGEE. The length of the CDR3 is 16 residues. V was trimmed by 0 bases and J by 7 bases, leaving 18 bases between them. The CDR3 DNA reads TGTGCCAGCAGCGTAGCCCCAGGGGGGGGGCTGAATACGCAGTATTTT. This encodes CASSVAPGGGLNTQYF.

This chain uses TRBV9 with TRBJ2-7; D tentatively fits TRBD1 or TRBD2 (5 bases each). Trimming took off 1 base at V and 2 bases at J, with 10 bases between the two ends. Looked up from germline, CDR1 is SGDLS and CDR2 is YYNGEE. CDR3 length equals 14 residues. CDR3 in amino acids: CASSVSGTPYEQYF. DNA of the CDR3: TGTGCCAGCAGCGTATCCGGGACCCCCTACGAGCAGTACTTC.

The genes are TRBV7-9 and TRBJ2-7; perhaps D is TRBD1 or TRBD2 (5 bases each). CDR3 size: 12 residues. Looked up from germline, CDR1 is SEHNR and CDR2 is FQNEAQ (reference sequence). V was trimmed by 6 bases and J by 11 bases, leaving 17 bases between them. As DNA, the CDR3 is TGTGCCAGCAGGACGATCGGGGACGGGGAGTACTTC. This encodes CASRTIGDGEYF. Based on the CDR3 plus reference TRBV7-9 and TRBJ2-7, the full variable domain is DTGVSQNPRHKITKRGQNVTFRCDPISEHNRLYWYRQTLGQGPEFLTYFQNEAQLEKSRLLSDRFSAERPKGSFSTLEIQRTEQGDSAMYLCASRTIGDGEYFGPGTRLTVT.

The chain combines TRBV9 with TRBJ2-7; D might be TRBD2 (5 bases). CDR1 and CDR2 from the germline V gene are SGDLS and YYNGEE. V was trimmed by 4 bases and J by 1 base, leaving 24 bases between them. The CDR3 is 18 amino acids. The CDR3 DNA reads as TGTGCCAGCAGCTTACGGGAAGAGGGCATAGACTATTCCTACGAGCAGTACGTC. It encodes CASSLREEGIDYSYEQYV.

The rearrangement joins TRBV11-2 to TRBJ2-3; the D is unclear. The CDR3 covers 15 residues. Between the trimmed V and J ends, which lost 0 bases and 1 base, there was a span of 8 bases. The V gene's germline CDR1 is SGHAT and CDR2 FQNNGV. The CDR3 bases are TGTGCCAGCAGCTTAGATCGACCAGGCACAGATACGCAGTATTTT. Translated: CASSLDRPGTDTQYF.

CDR3 loop: CASSVGSSTHYFQHF. The CDR3 DNA reads TGTGCCAGCAGCGTAGGTAGCTCCACACATTATTTTCAGCATTTT. The chain is built from TRBV9 and TRBJ1-5; no definite D call. CDR1 is SGDLS, CDR2 YYNGEE, per germline. This CDR3 is built from 15 residues. Trimming took 0 bases from V and 13 from J, leaving 20 bases between them.

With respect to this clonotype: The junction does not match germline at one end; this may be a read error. CDR3 in amino acids: CATSDRDTGELVF. CDR3 DNA sequence: TGTGCCACCAGTGACAGGGACACAGGGGAGCTAGTGTTT. V usage is TRBV24-1 and J usage is TRBJ2-2, with 7 bases matching TRBD1. CDR3 length: 13 residues. Germline CDR1 and CDR2: KGHDR and SFDVKD.

The CDR3 here is CASSMGDRYYEQYF. The CDR3 DNA is TGTGCCAGTAGTATGGGGGACAGATACTACGAGCAGTACTTC. The J gene is TRBJ2-7, the V gene TRBV19; 7 nucleotides agree with TRBD1. Germline V gene lookup returns CDR1 LNHDA and CDR2 SQIVND (reference sequence). The CDR3 contains 14 residues. Trimming at V came to 3 bases and at J to 3 bases, leaving 5 bases not matched to a gene.

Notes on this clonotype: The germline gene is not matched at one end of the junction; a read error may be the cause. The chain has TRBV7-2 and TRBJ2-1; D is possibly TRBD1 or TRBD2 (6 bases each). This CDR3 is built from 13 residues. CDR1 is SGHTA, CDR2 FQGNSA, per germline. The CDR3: CASGLGGNAEQFF. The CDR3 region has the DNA TGTGCCAGCGGCTTGGGGGGCAACGCTGAGCAGTTCTTC.

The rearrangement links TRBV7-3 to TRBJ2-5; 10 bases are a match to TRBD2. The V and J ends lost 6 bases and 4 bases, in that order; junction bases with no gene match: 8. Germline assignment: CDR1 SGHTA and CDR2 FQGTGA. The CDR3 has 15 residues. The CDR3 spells CASSTSGTGGETQYF. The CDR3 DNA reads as TGTGCCAGCAGTACTAGCGGGACTGGGGGAGAGACCCAGTACTTC.

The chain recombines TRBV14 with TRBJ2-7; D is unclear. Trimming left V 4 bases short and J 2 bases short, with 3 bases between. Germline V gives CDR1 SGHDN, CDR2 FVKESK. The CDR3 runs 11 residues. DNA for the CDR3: TGTGCCAGCAGCCTACCCTACGAGCAGTACTTC. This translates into CASSLPYEQYF. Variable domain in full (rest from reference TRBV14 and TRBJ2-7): EAGVTQFPSHSVIEKGQTVTLRCDPISGHDNLYWYRRVMGKEIKFLLHFVKESKQDESGMPNNRFLAERTGGTYSTLKVQPAELEDSGVYFCASSLPYEQYFGPGTRLTVT.

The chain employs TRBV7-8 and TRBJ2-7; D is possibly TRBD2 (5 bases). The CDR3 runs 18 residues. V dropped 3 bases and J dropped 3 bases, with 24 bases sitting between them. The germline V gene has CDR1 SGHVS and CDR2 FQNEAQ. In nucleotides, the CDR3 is TGTGCCAGCAGCTTTGAGGGAGATCCCGATGCGCATTACTACGAGCAGTACGTC. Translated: CASSFEGDPDAHYYEQYV.

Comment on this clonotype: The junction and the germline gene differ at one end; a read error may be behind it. The CDR3 loop reads CASSVGSDTTDTEYF. In DNA, the CDR3 is TGTGCCAGCAGCGTAGGGTCAGATACCACGGATACGGAGTATTTT. V and J are TRBV9 and TRBJ2-3; D remains unclear. The V gene's germline CDR1 is SGDLS and CDR2 YYNGEE. The CDR3 runs to 15 residues.

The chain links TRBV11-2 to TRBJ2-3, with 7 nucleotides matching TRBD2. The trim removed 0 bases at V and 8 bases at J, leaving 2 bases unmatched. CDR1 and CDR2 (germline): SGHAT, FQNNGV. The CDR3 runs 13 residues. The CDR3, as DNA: TGTGCCAGCAGCTTAGAAGCTAGCGGTACGCAGTATTTT. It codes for CASSLEASGTQYF.

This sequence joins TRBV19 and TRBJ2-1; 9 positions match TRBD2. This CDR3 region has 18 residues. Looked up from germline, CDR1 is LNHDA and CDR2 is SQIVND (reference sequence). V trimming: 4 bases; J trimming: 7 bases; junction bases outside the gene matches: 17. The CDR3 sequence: CASSKLGGGALGPNEQFF. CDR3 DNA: TGTGCCAGTAGTAAACTTGGCGGGGGGGCCTTGGGTCCTAATGAGCAGTTCTTC. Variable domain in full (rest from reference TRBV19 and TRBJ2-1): DGGITQSPKYLFRKEGQNVTLSCEQNLNHDAMYWYRQDPGQGLRLIYYSQIVNDFQKGDIAEGYSVSREKKESFPLTVTSAQKNPTAFYLCASSKLGGGALGPNEQFFGPGTRLTVL.

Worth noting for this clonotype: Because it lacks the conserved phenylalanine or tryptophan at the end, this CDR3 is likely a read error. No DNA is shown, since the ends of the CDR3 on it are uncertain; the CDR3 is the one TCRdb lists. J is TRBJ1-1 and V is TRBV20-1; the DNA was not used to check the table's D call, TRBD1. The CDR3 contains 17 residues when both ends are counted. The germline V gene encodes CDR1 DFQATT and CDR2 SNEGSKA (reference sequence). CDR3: CSARNKDRARNTEAFCL.

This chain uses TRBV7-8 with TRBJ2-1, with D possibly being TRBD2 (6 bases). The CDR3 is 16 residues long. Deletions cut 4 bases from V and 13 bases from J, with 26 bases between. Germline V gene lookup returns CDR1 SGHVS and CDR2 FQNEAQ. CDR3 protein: CASSSQGGRESDYQFF. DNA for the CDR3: TGTGCCAGCAGCTCTCAGGGAGGCCGCGAGAGCGATTATCAGTTCTTC.

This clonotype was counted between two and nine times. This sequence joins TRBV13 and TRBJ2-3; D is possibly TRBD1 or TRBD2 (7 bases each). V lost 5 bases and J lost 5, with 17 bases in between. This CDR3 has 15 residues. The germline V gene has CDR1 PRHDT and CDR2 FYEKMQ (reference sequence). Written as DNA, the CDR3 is TGTGCCAGCAGCCCAGAGACAGGGAGGGGAGATACGCAGTATTTT. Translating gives CASSPETGRGDTQYF.

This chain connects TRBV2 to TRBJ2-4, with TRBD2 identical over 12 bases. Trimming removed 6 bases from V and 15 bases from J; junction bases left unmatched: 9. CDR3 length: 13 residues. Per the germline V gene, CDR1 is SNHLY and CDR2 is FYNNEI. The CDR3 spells CASRHGLAGSLYF. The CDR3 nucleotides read TGTGCCAGCAGGCACGGACTAGCGGGAAGTCTGTACTTC.

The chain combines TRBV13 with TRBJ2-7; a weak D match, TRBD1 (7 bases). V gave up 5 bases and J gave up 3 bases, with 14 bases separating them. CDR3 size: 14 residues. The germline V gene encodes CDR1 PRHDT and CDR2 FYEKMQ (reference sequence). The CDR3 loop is CASSHTGEDYEQYF. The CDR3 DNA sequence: TGTGCCAGCAGCCATACAGGGGAGGACTACGAGCAGTACTTC.

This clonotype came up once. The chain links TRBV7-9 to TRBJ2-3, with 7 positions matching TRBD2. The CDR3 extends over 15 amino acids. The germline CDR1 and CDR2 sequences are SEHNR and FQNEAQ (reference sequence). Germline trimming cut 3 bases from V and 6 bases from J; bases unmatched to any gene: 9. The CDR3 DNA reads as TGTGCCAGCAGCTTTGCGGGAGCGGGGATGGATACGCAGTATTTT. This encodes CASSFAGAGMDTQYF.